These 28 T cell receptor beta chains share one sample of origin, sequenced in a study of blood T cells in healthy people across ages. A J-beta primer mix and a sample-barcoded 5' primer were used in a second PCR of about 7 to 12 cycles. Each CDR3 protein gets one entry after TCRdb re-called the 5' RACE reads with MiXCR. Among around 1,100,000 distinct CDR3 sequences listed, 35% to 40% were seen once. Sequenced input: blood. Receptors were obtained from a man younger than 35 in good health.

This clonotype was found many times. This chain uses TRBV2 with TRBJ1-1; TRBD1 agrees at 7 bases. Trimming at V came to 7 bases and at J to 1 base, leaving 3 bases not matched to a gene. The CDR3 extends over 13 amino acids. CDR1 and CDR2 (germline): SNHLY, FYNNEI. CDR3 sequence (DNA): TGTGCCAGCACCGGGACAGCGAACACTGAAGCTTTCTTT. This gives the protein CASTGTANTEAFF.

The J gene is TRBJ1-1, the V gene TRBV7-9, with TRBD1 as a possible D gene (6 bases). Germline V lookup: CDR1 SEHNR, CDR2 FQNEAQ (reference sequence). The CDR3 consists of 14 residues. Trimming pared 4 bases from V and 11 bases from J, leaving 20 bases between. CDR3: CASSSYTGTWGAFF. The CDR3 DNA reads TGTGCCAGCAGCTCCTACACCGGGACATGGGGGGCTTTCTTT.

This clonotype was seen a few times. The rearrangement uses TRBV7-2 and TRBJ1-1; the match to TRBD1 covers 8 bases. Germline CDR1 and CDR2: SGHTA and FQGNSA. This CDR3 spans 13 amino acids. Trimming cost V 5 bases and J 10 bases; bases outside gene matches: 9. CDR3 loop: CASSQGQVGRAFF. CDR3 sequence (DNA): TGTGCCAGCAGCCAGGGACAGGTAGGGCGAGCTTTCTTT.

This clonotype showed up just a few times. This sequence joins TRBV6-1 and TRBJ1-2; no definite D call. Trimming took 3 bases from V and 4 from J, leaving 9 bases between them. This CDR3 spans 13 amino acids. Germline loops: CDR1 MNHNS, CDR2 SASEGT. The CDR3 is CASSESGLYGYTF. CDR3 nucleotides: TGTGCCAGCAGTGAGTCCGGACTCTATGGCTACACCTTC.

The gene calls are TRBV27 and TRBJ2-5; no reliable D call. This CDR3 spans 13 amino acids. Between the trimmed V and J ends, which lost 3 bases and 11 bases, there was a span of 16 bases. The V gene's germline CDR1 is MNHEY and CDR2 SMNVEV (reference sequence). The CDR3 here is CASSFLGTNEQYF. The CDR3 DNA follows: TGTGCCAGCAGTTTCTTGGGTACGAATGAGCAGTACTTC.

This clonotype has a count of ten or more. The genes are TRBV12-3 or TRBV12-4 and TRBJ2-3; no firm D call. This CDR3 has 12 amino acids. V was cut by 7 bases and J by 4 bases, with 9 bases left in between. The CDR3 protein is CASNPGSDTQYF. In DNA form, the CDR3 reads TGTGCCAGCAACCCCGGGTCAGATACGCAGTATTTT.

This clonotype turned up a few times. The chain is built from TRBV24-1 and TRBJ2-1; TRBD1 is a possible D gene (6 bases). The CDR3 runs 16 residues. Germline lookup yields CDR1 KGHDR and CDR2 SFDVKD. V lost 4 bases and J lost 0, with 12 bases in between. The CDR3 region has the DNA TGTGCCACCAGTGAAATGACAGGCAGCTCCTACAATGAGCAGTTCTTC. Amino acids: CATSEMTGSSYNEQFF.

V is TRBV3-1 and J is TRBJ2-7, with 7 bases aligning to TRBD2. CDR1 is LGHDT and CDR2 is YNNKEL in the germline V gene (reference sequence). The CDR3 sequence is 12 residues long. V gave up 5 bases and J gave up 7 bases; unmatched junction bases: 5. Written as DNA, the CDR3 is TGTGCCAGCAGCAAGAGCGGGAATGAGCAGTACTTC. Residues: CASSKSGNEQYF.

As DNA, the CDR3 is TGCGCCAGCAGCTTGGGAGTCGGGACAGCCAACTACAATGAGCAGTTCTTC. It encodes CASSLGVGTANYNEQFF. The gene calls are TRBV5-1 and TRBJ2-1, with 7 bases that match TRBD1. In germline, CDR1 is SGHRS, CDR2 YFSETQ. Trimming cost V 0 bases and J 3 bases; bases outside gene matches: 9. The CDR3 loop spans 17 amino acids.

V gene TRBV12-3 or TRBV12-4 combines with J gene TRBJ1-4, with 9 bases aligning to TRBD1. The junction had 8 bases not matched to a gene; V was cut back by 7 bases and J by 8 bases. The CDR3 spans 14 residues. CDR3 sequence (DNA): TGTGCCAGCACTAGGGACAGGGTCGGCGAAAAACTGTTTTTT. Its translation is CASTRDRVGEKLFF.

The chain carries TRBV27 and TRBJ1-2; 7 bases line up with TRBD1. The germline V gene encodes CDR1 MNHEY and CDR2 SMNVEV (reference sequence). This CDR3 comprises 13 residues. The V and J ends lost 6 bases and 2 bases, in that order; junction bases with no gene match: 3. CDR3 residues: CASRSQGNYGYTF. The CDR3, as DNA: TGTGCCAGCAGGTCACAGGGGAACTATGGCTACACCTTC.

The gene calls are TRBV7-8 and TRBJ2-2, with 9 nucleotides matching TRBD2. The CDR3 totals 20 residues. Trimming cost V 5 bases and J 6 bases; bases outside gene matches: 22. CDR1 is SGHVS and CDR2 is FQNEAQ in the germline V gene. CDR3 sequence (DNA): TGTGCCAGCAGCCCAACGACAGGGAATCAAGTGGGACTAGCTCCCGGGGAGCTGTTTTTT. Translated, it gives CASSPTTGNQVGLAPGELFF.

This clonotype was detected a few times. This CDR3 is CASSSGNIQYF. The CDR3 DNA sequence: TGTGCCAGCAGTTCGGGAAACATTCAGTACTTC. The rearrangement links TRBV6-2 or TRBV6-3 to TRBJ2-4; the D is unclear. V lost 4 bases and J lost 6, with 4 bases in between. Germline CDR1 MNHEY, CDR2 SVGEGT. CDR3 length: 11 residues.

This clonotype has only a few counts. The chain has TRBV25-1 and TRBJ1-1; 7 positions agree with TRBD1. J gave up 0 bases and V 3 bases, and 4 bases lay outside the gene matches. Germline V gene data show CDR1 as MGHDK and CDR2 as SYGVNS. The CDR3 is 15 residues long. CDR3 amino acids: CASSEWDSMNTEAFF. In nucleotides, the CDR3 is TGTGCCAGCAGTGAGTGGGACAGCATGAACACTGAAGCTTTCTTT.

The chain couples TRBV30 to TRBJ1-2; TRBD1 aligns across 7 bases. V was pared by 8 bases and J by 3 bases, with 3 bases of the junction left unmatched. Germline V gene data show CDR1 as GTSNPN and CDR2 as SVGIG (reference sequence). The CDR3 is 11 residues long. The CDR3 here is CAGGTDYGYTF. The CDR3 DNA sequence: TGTGCCGGTGGGACAGACTATGGCTACACCTTC.

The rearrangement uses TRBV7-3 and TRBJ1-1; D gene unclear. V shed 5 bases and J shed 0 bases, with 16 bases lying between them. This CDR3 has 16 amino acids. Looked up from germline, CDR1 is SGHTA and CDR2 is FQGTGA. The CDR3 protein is CASSPSSDTLNTEAFF. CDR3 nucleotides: TGTGCCAGCAGCCCCTCCTCCGACACTCTGAACACTGAAGCTTTCTTT.

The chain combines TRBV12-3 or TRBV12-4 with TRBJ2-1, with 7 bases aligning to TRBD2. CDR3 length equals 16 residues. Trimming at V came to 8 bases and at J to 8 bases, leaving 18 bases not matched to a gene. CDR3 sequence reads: CASLPTGRTGNDEQFF. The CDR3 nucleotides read TGTGCCAGCCTCCCCACCGGGAGGACTGGTAACGATGAGCAGTTCTTC.

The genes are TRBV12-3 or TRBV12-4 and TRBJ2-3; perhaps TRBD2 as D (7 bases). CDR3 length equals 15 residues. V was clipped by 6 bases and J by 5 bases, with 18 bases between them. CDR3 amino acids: CASRLRRGAGDTQYF. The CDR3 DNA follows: TGTGCCAGCAGACTTCGACGGGGGGCCGGAGATACGCAGTATTTT.

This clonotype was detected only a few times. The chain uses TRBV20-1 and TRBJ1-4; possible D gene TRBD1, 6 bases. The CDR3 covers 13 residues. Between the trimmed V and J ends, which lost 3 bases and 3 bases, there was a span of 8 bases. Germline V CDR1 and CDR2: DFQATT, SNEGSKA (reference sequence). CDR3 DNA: TGCAGTGCTAGGGACAGCGCTAATGAAAAACTGTTTTTT. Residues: CSARDSANEKLFF.

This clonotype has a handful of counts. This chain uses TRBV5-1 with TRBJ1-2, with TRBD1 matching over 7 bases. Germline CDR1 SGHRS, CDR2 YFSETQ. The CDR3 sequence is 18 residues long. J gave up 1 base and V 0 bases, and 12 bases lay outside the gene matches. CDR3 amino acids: CASSLGRGGQIHNYGYTF. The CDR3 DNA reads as TGCGCCAGCAGCTTGGGACGTGGGGGACAGATTCATAACTATGGCTACACCTTC.

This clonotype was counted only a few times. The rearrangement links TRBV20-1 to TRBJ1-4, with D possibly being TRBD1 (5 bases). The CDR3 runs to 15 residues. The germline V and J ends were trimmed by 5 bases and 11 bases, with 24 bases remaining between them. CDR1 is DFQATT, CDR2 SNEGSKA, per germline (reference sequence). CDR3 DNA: TGCAGTGCTCCTTTTCGGGGGACTGGACTAAGGAAACTGTTTTTT. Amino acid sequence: CSAPFRGTGLRKLFF.

The CDR3 region is CASSEGRRNSYEQYF. Here the CDR3 DNA reads TGTGCCAGCAGTGAGGGACGGCGAAACTCCTACGAGCAGTACTTC. The gene calls are TRBV12-3 or TRBV12-4 and TRBJ2-7, with D possibly called TRBD1 or TRBD2 (5 bases each). Trimming shortened V by 5 bases and J by 0 bases, and 14 bases separated the two germline ends. CDR3 length: 15 residues.

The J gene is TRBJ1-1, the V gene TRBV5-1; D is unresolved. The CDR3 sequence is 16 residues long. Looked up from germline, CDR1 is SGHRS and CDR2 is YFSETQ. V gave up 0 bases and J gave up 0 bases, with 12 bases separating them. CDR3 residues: CASSLDWSGLNTEAFF. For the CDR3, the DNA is TGCGCCAGCAGCTTGGATTGGAGTGGGCTGAACACTGAAGCTTTCTTT. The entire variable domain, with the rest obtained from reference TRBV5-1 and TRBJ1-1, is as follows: KAGVTQTPRYLIKTRGQQVTLSCSPISGHRSVSWYQQTPGQGLQFLFEYFSETQRNKGNFPGRFSGRQFSNSRSEMNVSTLELGDSALYLCASSLDWSGLNTEAFFGQGTRLTVV.

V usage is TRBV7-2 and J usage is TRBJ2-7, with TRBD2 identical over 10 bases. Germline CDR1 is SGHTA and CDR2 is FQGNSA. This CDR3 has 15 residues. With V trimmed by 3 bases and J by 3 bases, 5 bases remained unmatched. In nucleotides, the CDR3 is TGTGCCAGCAGCTTCAGCGGGGGGGGTTACTACGAGCAGTACTTC. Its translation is CASSFSGGGYYEQYF.

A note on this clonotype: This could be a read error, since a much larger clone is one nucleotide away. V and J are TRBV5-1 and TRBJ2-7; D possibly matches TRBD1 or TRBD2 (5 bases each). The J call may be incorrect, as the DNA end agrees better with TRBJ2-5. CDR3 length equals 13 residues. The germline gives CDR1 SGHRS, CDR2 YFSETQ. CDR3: CASSVRGEETQYF. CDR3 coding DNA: TGCGCCAGCAGCGTGAGGGGTGAAGAGACCCAGTACTTC.

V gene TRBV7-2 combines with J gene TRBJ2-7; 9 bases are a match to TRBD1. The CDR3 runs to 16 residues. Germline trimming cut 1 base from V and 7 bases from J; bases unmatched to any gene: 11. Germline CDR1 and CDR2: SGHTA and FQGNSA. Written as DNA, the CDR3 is TGTGCCAGCAGCTTAGTCGGGACAGGGTATCTGAATGAGCAGTACTTC. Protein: CASSLVGTGYLNEQYF.

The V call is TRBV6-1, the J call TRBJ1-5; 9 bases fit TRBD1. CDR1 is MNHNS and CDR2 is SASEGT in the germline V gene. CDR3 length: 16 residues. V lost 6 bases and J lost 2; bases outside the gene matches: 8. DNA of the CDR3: TGTGCCAGCAGCGCTTCTAGACAGGGGGGCAATCAGCCCCAGCATTTT. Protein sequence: CASSASRQGGNQPQHF.

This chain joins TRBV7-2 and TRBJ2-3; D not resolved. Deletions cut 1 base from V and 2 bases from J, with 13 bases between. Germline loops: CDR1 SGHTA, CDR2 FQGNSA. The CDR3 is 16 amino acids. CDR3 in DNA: TGTGCCAGCAGCTTAGGGACCGCCATGGTCACAGATACGCAGTATTTT. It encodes CASSLGTAMVTDTQYF.